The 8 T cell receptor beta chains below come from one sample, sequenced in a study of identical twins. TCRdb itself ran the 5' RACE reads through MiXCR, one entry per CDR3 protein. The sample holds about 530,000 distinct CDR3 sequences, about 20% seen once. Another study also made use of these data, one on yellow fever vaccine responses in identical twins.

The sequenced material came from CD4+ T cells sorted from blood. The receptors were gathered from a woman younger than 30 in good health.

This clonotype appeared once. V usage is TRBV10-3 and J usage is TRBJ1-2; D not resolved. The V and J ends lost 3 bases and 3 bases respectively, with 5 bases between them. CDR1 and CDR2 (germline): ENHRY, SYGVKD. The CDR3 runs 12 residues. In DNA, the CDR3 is TGTGCCATCAGTGATCGAGACTATGGCTACACCTTC. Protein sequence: CAISDRDYGYTF.

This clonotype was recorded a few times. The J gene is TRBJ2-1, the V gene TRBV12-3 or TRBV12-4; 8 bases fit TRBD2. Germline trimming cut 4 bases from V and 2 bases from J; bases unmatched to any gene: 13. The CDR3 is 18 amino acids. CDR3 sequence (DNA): TGTGCCAGCAGTTCGACCCCTGGGTCTAGCGGGCCCTACAATGAGCAGTTCTTC. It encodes CASSSTPGSSGPYNEQFF.

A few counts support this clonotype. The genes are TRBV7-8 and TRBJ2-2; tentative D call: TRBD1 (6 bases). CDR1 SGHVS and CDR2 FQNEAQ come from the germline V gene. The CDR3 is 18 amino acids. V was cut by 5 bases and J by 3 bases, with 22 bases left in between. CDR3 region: CASSTISLRQADTGELFF. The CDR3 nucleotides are TGTGCCAGCAGCACCATATCCCTCCGACAGGCGGACACCGGGGAGCTGTTTTTT.

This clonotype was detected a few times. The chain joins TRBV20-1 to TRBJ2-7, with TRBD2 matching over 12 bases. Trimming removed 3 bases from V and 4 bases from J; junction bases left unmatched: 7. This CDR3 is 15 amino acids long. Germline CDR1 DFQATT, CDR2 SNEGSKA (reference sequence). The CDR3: CSASYGLAGFYEQYF. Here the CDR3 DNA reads TGCAGTGCTAGCTACGGACTAGCGGGATTTTACGAGCAGTACTTC.

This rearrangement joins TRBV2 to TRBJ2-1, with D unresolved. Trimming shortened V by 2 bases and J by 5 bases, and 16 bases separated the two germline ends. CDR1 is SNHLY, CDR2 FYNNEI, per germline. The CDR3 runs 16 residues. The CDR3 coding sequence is TGTGCCAGCAGTGAATCTGGTAGTTTAGTGAACAATGAGCAGTTCTTC. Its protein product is CASSESGSLVNNEQFF.

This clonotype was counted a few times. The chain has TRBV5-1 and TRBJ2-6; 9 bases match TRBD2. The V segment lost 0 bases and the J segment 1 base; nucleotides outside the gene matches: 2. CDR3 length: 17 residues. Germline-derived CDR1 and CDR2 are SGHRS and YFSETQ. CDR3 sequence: CASSLEAGGSGANVLTF. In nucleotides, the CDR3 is TGCGCCAGCAGCTTGGAAGCGGGGGGTTCTGGGGCCAACGTCCTGACTTTC.

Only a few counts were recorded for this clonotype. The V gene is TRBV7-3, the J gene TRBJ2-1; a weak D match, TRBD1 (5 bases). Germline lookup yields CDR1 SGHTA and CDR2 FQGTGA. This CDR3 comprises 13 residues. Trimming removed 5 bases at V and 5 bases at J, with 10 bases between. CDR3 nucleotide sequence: TGTGCCAGCAGCACTCACAGGAACAATGAGCAGTTCTTC. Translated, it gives CASSTHRNNEQFF.

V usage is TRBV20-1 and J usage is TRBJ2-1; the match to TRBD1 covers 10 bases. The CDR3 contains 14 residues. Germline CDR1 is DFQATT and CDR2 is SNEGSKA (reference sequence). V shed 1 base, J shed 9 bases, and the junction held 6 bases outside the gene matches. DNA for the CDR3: TGCAGTGCTAGAGTCGAGACAGGGGGCACTGAGCAGTTCTTC. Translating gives CSARVETGGTEQFF.